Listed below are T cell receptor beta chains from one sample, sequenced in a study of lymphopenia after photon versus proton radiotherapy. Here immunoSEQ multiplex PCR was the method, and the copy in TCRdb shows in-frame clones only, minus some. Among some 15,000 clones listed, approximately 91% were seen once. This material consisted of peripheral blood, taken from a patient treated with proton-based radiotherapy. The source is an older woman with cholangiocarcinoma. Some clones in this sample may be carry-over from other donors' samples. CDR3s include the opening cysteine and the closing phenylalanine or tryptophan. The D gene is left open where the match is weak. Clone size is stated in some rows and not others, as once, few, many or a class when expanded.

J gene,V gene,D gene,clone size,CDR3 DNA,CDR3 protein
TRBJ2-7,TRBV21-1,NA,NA,TGTGCCAGCAGCAAAGACAGGGGGCTAGCTGTCGAGCAGTACTTC,CASSKDRGLAVEQYF
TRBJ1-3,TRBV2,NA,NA,TGTGCCAGCCGCACCACATCGTCTGGAAACACCATATATTTT,CASRTTSSGNTIYF
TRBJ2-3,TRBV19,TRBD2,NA,TGTGCCAGTAGTATAATCCTAGCGGGCACAGATACGCAGTATTTT,CASSIILAGTDTQYF
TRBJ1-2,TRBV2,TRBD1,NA,TGTGCCAGCAGACGACCGGGACAGGGGAACTATGGCTACACCTTC,CASRRPGQGNYGYTF
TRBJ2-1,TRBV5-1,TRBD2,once,TGCGCCAGCAGCCGACGGACTAGCGGGATTACTCCTTCAGTCTTC,CASSRRTSGITPSVF
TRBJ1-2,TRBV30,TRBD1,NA,TGTGCCTGGAGGGTACTGGGGGACAGGGGATGGGGTGGCTACACCTTC,CAWRVLGDRGWGGYTF
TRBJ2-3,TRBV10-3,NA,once,TGTGCCAACCGACAGGACGGGGCAGATACGCAGTATTTT,CANRQDGADTQYF
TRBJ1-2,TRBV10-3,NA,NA,TGTGCCATCAGTGAGCCTATCGGGGTTGGCTACACCTTC,CAISEPIGVGYTF
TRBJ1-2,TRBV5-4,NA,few,TGTGCCAGCAGCTTGGTTCGGGGTGACTATGGCTACACCTTC,CASSLVRGDYGYTF
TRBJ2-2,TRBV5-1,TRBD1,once,TGCGCCAGCAGCGCGGACAGGATGGCAGGCGGGGAGCTGTTTTTT,CASSADRMAGGELFF
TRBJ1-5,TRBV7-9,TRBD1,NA,TGTGCCAGCAGCACCTGGGACAGTAATCAGCCCCAGCATTTT,CASSTWDSNQPQHF
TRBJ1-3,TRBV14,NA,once,TGTGCCAGCAGCCGCGACAGCTCTGGAAACACCATATATTTT,CASSRDSSGNTIYF
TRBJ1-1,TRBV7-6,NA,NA,TGTGCCAGCAGCTTAGCGGGCAGGGGGAACACTGAAGCTTTCTTT,CASSLAGRGNTEAFF
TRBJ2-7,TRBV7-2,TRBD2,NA,TGTGCCAGCAGCCCGTACGGGACTAGCGGGGCCTACGAGCAGTACTTC,CASSPYGTSGAYEQYF
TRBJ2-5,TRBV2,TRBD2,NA,TGTGCCAGCAGAGGAGCGGGAGGGCCGAATCCGACCCAGTACTTC,CASRGAGGPNPTQYF
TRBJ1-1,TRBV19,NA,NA,TGTGCCAGTAGTATTGAATGGGGCACCCCGAGGACTGAAGCTTTCTTT,CASSIEWGTPRTEAFF
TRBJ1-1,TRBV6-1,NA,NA,TGTGCCACCTGCCAAGTCGGGGGCACTGAAGCTTTCTTT,CATCQVGGTEAFF
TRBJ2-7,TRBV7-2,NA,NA,TGTGCCAGCAGCTTAGATACGGGAACCTACGAGCAGTACTTC,CASSLDTGTYEQYF
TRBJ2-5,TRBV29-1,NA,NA,TGCAGCGTTGATTTACAGCTACAAGAGACCCAGTACTTC,CSVDLQLQETQYF
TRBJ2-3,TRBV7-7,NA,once,TGTGCTAGCAGCTTCGGGGGCGTGACAGATACGCAGTATTTT,CASSFGGVTDTQYF
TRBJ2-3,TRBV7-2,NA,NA,TGTGCCAGCAGCTTAGGCGGTGGGGTGGATACGCAGTATTTT,CASSLGGGVDTQYF
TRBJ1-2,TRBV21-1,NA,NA,TGTGCCAGCAGCCCCTGGGGGTTGGACTATGGCTACACCTTC,CASSPWGLDYGYTF